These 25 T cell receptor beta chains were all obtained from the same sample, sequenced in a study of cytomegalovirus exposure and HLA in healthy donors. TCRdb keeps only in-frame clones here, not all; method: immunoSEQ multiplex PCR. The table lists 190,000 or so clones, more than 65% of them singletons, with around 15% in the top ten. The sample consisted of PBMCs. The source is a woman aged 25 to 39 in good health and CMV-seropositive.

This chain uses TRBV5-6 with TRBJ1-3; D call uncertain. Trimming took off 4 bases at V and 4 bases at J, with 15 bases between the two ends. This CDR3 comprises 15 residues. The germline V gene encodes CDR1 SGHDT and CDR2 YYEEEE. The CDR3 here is CASSVGGWSGNTIYF. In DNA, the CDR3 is TGTGCCAGCAGCGTCGGCGGGTGGTCCGGAAACACCATATATTTT. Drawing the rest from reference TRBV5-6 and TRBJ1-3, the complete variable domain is DAGVTQSPTHLIKTRGQQVTLRCSPKSGHDTVSWYQQALGQGPQFIFQYYEEEERQRGNFPDRFSGHQFPNYSSELNVNALLLGDSALYLCASSVGGWSGNTIYFGEGSWLTVV.

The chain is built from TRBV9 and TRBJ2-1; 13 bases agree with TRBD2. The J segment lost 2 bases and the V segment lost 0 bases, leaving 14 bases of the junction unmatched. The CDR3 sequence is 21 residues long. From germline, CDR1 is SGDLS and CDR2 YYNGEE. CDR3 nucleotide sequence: TGTGCCAGCAGCGTAGCTTATAGAAGGACTAGCGGGAGCAGTACCTACAATGAGCAGTTCTTC. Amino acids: CASSVAYRRTSGSSTYNEQFF.

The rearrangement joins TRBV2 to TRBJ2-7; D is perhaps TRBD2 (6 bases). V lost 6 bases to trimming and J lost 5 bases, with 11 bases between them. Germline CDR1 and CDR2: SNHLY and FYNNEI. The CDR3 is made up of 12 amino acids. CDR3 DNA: TGTGCCAGCAGCCCGACTAGGAACGAGCAGTACTTC. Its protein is CASSPTRNEQYF.

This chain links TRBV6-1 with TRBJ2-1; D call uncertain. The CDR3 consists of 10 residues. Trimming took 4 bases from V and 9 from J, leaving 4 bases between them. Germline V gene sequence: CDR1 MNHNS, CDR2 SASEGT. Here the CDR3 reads CASSATEQFF. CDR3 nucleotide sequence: TGTGCCAGCAGTGCTACTGAGCAGTTCTTC.

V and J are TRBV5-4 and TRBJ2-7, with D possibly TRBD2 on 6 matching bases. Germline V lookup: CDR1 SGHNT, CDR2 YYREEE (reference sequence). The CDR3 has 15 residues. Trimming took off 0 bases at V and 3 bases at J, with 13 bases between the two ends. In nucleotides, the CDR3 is TGTGCCAGCAGCTTGGGGTGGGACTCCCACTACGAGCAGTACTTC. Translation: CASSLGWDSHYEQYF.

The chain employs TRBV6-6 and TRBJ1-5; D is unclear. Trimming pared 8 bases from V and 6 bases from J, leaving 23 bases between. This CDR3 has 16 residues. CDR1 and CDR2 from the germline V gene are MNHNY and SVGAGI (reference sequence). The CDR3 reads CASWNLREDKSQPQHF. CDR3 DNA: TGTGCCAGCTGGAACCTGAGGGAGGATAAGAGTCAGCCCCAGCATTTT.

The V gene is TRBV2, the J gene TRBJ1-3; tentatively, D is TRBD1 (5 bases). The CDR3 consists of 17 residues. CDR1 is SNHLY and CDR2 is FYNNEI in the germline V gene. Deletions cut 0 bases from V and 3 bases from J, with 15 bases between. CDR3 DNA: TGTGCCAGCAGTGAAGCGCTTAATAGACAGCTTGGAAACACCATATATTTT. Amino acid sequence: CASSEALNRQLGNTIYF.

The CDR3 loop reads CAISGGPEAFF. CDR3 nucleotide sequence: TGTGCCATCAGTGGAGGGCCTGAAGCTTTCTTT. The chain carries TRBV10-3 and TRBJ1-1, with D unclear. The CDR3 contains 11 residues. The germline V gene has CDR1 ENHRY and CDR2 SYGVKD. The V end lost 4 bases, the J end lost 6 bases, and 6 bases lay between the germline ends.

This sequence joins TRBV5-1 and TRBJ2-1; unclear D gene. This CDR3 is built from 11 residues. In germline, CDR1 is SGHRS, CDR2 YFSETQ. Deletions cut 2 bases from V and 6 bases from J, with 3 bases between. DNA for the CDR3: TGCGCCAGCAGCTTTATCAATGAGCAGTTCTTC. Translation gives CASSFINEQFF.

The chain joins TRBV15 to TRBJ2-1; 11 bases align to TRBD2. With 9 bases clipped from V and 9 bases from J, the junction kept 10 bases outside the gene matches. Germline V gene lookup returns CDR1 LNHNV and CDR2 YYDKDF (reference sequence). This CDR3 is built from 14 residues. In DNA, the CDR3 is TGTGCCACGCGTCGGGATAGCGGGAGGGGTGAGCAGTTCTTC. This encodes CATRRDSGRGEQFF.

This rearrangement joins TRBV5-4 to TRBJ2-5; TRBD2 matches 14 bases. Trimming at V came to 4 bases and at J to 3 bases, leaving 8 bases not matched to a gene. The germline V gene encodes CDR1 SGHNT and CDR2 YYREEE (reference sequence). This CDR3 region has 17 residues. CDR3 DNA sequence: TGTGCCAGCAGCCCATCGCCGGGACTAGCGGGGGAAGAGACCCAGTACTTC. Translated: CASSPSPGLAGEETQYF.

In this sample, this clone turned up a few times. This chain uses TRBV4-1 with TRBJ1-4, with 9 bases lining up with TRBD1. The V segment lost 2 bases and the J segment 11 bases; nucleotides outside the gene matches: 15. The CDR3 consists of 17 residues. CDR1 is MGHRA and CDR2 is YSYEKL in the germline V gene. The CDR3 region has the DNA TGCGCCAGCAGCCAACCCTTTCGGACAGGGGCACTCGGGAAACTGTTTTTT. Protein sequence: CASSQPFRTGALGKLFF.

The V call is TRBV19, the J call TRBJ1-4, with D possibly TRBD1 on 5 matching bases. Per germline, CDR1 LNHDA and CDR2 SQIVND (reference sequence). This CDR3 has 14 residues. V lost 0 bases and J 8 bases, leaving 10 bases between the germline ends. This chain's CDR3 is CASSIDRGAEKLFF. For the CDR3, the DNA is TGTGCCAGTAGTATAGATCGTGGGGCGGAAAAACTGTTTTTT.

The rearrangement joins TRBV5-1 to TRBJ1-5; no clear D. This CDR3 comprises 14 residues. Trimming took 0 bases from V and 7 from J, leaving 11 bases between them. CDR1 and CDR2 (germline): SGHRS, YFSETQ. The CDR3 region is CASSLALGYQPQHF. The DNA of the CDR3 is TGCGCCAGCAGCTTGGCTCTCGGGTACCAGCCCCAGCATTTT.

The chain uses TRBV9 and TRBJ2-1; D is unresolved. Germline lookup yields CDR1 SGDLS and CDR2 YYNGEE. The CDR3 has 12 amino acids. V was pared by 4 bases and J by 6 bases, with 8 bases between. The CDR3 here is CASSPHGNEQFF. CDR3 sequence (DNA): TGTGCCAGCAGCCCCCACGGCAATGAGCAGTTCTTC.

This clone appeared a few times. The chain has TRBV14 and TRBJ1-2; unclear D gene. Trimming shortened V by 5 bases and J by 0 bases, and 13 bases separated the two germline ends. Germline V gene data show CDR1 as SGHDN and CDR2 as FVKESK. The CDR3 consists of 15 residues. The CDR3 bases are TGTGCCAGCAGCGAGGTGTCATCCGCTAACTATGGCTACACCTTC. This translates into CASSEVSSANYGYTF.

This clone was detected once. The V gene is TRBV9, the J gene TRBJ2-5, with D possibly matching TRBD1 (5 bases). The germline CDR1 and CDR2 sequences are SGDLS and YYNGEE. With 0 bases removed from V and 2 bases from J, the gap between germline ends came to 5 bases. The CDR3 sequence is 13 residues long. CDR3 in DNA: TGTGCCAGCAGCGTAGCAGGGCAAGAGACCCAGTACTTC. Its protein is CASSVAGQETQYF. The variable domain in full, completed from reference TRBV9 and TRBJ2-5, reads DSGVTQTPKHLITATGQRVTLRCSPRSGDLSVYWYQQSLDQGLQFLIQYYNGEERAKGNILERFSAQQFPDLHSELNLSSLELGDSALYFCASSVAGQETQYFGPGTRLLVL.

CDR3 in amino acids: CASSIRQGTTGELFF. CDR3 sequence (DNA): TGTGCCAGCAGCATAAGACAGGGGACCACCGGGGAGCTGTTTTTT. The V call is TRBV5-6, the J call TRBJ2-2; 8 bases are a match to TRBD1. CDR3 size: 15 residues. Unmatched junction bases numbered 6, after V lost 4 bases and J lost 4 bases. Germline CDR1 and CDR2: SGHDT and YYEEEE.

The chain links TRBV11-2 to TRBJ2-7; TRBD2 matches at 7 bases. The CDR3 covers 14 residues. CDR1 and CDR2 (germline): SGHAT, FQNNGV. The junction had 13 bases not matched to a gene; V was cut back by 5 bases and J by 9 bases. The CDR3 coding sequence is TGTGCCAGCAGCCGGGACTATCAACCCCTCGGGCAGTACTTC. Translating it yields CASSRDYQPLGQYF. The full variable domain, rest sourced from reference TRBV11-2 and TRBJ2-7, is EAGVAQSPRYKIIEKRQSVAFWCNPISGHATLYWYQQILGQGPKLLIQFQNNGVVDDSQLPKDRFSAERLKGVDSTLKIQPAKLEDSAVYLCASSRDYQPLGQYFGPGTRLTVT.

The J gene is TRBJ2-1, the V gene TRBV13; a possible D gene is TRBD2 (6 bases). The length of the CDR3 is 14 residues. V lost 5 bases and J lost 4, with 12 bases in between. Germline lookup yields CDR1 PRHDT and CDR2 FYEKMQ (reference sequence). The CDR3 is CASSGRDFYNEQFF. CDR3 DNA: TGTGCCAGCAGCGGCCGGGACTTTTACAATGAGCAGTTCTTC.

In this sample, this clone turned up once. The CDR3: CASSFTGNNEQFF. The CDR3, as DNA: TGTGCCAGCAGCTTTACGGGAAACAATGAGCAGTTCTTC. The chain has TRBV11-3 and TRBJ2-1; D is possibly TRBD2 (5 bases). V was shortened by 3 bases and J by 5 bases, with 8 bases between the two germline ends. This CDR3 spans 13 amino acids. The V gene's germline CDR1 is SGHNT and CDR2 YENEEA.

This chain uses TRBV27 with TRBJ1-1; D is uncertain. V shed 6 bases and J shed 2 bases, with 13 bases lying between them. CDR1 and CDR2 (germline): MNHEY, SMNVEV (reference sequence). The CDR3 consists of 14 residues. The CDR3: CASSLGRGNTEAFF. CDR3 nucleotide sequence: TGTGCCAGCAGCTTGGGCCGGGGAAACACTGAAGCTTTCTTT.

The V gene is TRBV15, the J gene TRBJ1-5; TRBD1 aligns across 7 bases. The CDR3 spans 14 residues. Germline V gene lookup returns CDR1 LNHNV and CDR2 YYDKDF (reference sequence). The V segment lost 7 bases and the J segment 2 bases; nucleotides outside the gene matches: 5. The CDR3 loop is CATKQGSRNQPQHF. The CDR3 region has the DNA TGTGCCACCAAACAGGGGAGCCGCAATCAGCCCCAGCATTTT.

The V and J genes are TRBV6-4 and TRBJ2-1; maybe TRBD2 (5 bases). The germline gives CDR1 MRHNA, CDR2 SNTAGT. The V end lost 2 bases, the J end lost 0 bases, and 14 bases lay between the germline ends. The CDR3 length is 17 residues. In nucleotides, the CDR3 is TGTGCCAGCAGTGACCGGGGAAGCCAAAGCTCCTACAATGAGCAGTTCTTC. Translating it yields CASSDRGSQSSYNEQFF.

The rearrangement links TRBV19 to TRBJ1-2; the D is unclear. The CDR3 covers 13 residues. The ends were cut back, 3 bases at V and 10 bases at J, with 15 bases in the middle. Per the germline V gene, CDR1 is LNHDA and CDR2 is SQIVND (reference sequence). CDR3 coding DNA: TGTGCCAGTAGTATCCCCCCGGGGAGGAACTACACCTTC. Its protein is CASSIPPGRNYTF.